What follows are 24 T cell receptor beta chains derived from one specimen sequenced in a study of identical twins. One entry per CDR3 protein results from TCRdb running MiXCR on the 5' RACE reads. The sample lists about 690,000 distinct CDR3 sequences, 6.1% seen once, with approximately 2% in the top ten. Sequencing used naive T cells sorted from blood. The source of these receptors is a man between 18 and 29 years old in good health.

There are a few counts of this clonotype. CDR3 residues: CASSYSTDYQPQHF. The CDR3 DNA reads TGTGCCAGCAGTTACTCAACAGACTATCAGCCCCAGCATTTT. The chain uses TRBV6-2 or TRBV6-3 and TRBJ1-5; no clear D gene. The CDR3 extends over 14 amino acids. The ends were cut back, 0 bases at V and 5 bases at J, with 8 bases in the middle. CDR1 and CDR2 from the germline V gene are MNHEY and SVGEGT.

V and J are TRBV6-5 and TRBJ2-2, with D possibly being TRBD2 (5 bases). This CDR3 is built from 15 residues. Germline V gene sequence: CDR1 MNHEY, CDR2 SVGAGI. V was clipped by 1 base and J by 6 bases, with 12 bases between them. The DNA for the CDR3 is TGTGCCAGCAGTTACTTTGGGAGTCGGGCCGGGGAGCTGTTTTTT. Protein sequence: CASSYFGSRAGELFF.

This clonotype has only a few counts. This chain uses TRBV6-1 with TRBJ2-7, with 9 bases aligning to TRBD1. There are 14 residues in the CDR3. Germline V gives CDR1 MNHNS, CDR2 SASEGT. The J segment lost 3 bases and the V segment lost 7 bases, leaving 7 bases of the junction unmatched. The CDR3 region has the DNA TGTGCCAGCACCCAGGACAGGGGTCTCTACGAGCAGTACTTC. It yields the protein CASTQDRGLYEQYF.

This clonotype was found a few times. V gene TRBV20-1 combines with J gene TRBJ2-3; possibly TRBD2 for D (5 bases). From germline, CDR1 is DFQATT and CDR2 SNEGSKA (reference sequence). CDR3 length: 16 amino acids. V lost 0 bases and J 0 bases, leaving 13 bases between the germline ends. The CDR3 is CSARDPSRGSTDTQYF. The CDR3 coding sequence is TGCAGTGCTAGAGACCCAAGTCGGGGTAGCACAGATACGCAGTATTTT.

There are a few counts of this clonotype. V and J are TRBV5-1 and TRBJ2-2; D is uncertain. The germline V gene has CDR1 SGHRS and CDR2 YFSETQ. The V and J ends lost 0 bases and 4 bases respectively, with 10 bases between them. This CDR3 has 15 amino acids. This CDR3 is CASSLVQVTTGELFF. In DNA form, the CDR3 reads TGCGCCAGCAGCTTGGTCCAGGTGACCACCGGGGAGCTGTTTTTT.

This clonotype turned up a few times. V usage is TRBV9 and J usage is TRBJ2-1; either TRBD1 or TRBD2 may supply D (6 bases each). CDR1 is SGDLS, CDR2 YYNGEE, per germline. V was shortened by 1 base and J by 4 bases, with 12 bases between the two germline ends. This CDR3 is 15 amino acids long. The CDR3 nucleotides are TGTGCCAGCAGCGTATTTCGGGGGCTTTACAATGAGCAGTTCTTC. Its protein product is CASSVFRGLYNEQFF.

This clonotype appeared many times. The chain joins TRBV7-2 to TRBJ2-1, with 9 bases that match TRBD2. CDR1 and CDR2 from the germline V gene are SGHTA and FQGNSA. With 6 bases clipped from V and 4 bases from J, the junction kept 7 bases outside the gene matches. This CDR3 region has 15 residues. CDR3 coding DNA: TGTGCCAGCAGTTTGGGTAGCGGGGGATACAATGAGCAGTTCTTC. Protein sequence: CASSLGSGGYNEQFF.

This clonotype was counted ten times or more. The J gene is TRBJ2-1, the V gene TRBV6-2 or TRBV6-3; D is unclear. From germline, CDR1 is MNHEY and CDR2 SVGEGT. Trimming stripped 6 bases from V and 7 bases from J, with 7 bases between. The CDR3 is made up of 11 amino acids. The CDR3 bases are TGTGCCAGCAGGACGGTGAATGAGCAGTTCTTC. This translates into CASRTVNEQFF.

This clonotype has more than one count but fewer than ten. The CDR3 region is CASSYAGQGPRPFF. In DNA form, the CDR3 reads TGTGCCAGCAGCTACGCCGGACAGGGGCCGCGACCGTTCTTC. The genes are TRBV7-2 and TRBJ2-1; 9 bases fit TRBD1. The V and J ends lost 4 bases and 15 bases, in that order; junction bases with no gene match: 13. From germline, CDR1 is SGHTA and CDR2 FQGNSA. This CDR3 contains 14 residues.

DNA of the CDR3: TGTGCCAGCAGCCAGGGACTAGCCGGGAGTCGCGACGTTGAGGATACGCAGTATTTT. Protein sequence: CASSQGLAGSRDVEDTQYF. The V call is TRBV4-2, the J call TRBJ2-3, with 9 bases identical to TRBD2. Trimming removed 3 bases from V and 6 bases from J; junction bases left unmatched: 19. This CDR3 region has 19 residues. The germline V gene has CDR1 LGHNA and CDR2 YNFKEQ.

This clonotype appeared many times. The chain recombines TRBV24-1 with TRBJ2-5; D not resolved. The CDR3 covers 12 residues. V lost 5 bases to trimming and J lost 3 bases, with 6 bases between them. Germline CDR1 and CDR2: KGHDR and SFDVKD. CDR3: CATSGQEETQYF. As DNA, the CDR3 is TGTGCCACCAGTGGTCAGGAAGAGACCCAGTACTTC.

This clonotype was picked up a small number of times. V is TRBV27 and J is TRBJ1-2; D may be TRBD1 (5 bases). The germline gives CDR1 MNHEY, CDR2 SMNVEV (reference sequence). This CDR3 contains 13 residues. Trimming shortened V by 5 bases and J by 7 bases, and 14 bases separated the two germline ends. CDR3 protein: CASSASGSPGYTF. Here the CDR3 DNA reads TGTGCCAGCAGTGCCTCAGGGTCGCCTGGCTACACCTTC.

The sample holds many counts of this clonotype. V is TRBV12-3 or TRBV12-4 and J is TRBJ2-3; no firm D call. The CDR3 covers 14 residues. The V gene lost 4 bases and the J gene lost 6 bases, with 14 bases spanning the gap. CDR3 in amino acids: CASSSDLTMDTQYF. CDR3 bases: TGTGCCAGCAGTTCGGACCTTACGATGGATACGCAGTATTTT.

The chain recombines TRBV30 with TRBJ2-7, with 8 bases that match TRBD1. The CDR3 extends over 17 amino acids. J lost 2 bases, V lost 2 bases, and 14 bases had no gene match. Germline loops: CDR1 GTSNPN, CDR2 SVGIG (reference sequence). CDR3 sequence (DNA): TGTGCCTGGAGTCCCCCGTCTTCCGACAGGGGAACCTACGAGCAGTACGTC. It translates to CAWSPPSSDRGTYEQYV.

The chain uses TRBV2 and TRBJ2-5, with TRBD2 matching over 7 bases. V lost 6 bases, J lost 1 base, and 8 bases stayed unmatched. The CDR3 sequence is 15 residues long. Germline V CDR1 and CDR2: SNHLY, FYNNEI. CDR3 in DNA: TGTGCCAGCAGCGCTCTGCCTAGCGGCCAAGAGACCCAGTACTTC. It encodes CASSALPSGQETQYF.

A few counts support this clonotype. This chain uses TRBV5-6 with TRBJ2-7, with D perhaps TRBD2 (6 bases). Trimming stripped 0 bases from V and 6 bases from J, with 16 bases between. This CDR3 comprises 15 residues. The V gene's germline CDR1 is SGHDT and CDR2 YYEEEE. The CDR3 sequence is CASSLGFRVEGEQYV. The DNA for the CDR3 is TGTGCCAGCAGCTTGGGGTTTCGGGTGGAGGGCGAGCAGTACGTC.

This chain joins TRBV20-1 and TRBJ2-1; D gene unclear. V was shortened by 2 bases and J by 0 bases, with 14 bases between the two germline ends. Germline V gives CDR1 DFQATT, CDR2 SNEGSKA (reference sequence). The CDR3 is 16 residues long. CDR3 protein: CSARSAGLFSYNEQFF. In DNA, the CDR3 is TGCAGTGCTAGATCGGCTGGGCTTTTCTCCTACAATGAGCAGTTCTTC.

This chain joins TRBV27 and TRBJ1-5; possible D gene TRBD1, 6 bases. The germline gives CDR1 MNHEY, CDR2 SMNVEV (reference sequence). There are 15 residues in the CDR3. Trimming left V 7 bases short and J 1 base short, with 14 bases between. In DNA, the CDR3 is TGTGCCAGCAACCCCGGGACACAGAGCAATCAGCCCCAGCATTTT. Encoded protein: CASNPGTQSNQPQHF.

This clonotype was recorded a few times. The rearrangement links TRBV3-1 to TRBJ1-5; D is undetermined. V gave up 3 bases and J gave up 1 base, with 10 bases separating them. Germline lookup yields CDR1 LGHDT and CDR2 YNNKEL (reference sequence). This CDR3 region has 15 residues. CDR3 loop: CASSQRFGSNQPQHF. The CDR3 DNA follows: TGTGCCAGCAGCCAGAGATTTGGGAGCAATCAGCCCCAGCATTTT.

V usage is TRBV29-1 and J usage is TRBJ1-1, with TRBD1 as a possible D gene (5 bases). The ends were cut back, 3 bases at V and 4 bases at J, with 6 bases in the middle. In germline, CDR1 is SQVTM, CDR2 ANQGSEA. The CDR3 sequence is 11 residues long. CDR3 protein: CSVDGGTEAFF. DNA for the CDR3: TGCAGCGTTGACGGGGGCACTGAAGCTTTCTTT.

There are many counts of this clonotype. V usage is TRBV25-1 and J usage is TRBJ2-1; D is uncertain. Germline CDR1 MGHDK, CDR2 SYGVNS. The CDR3 sequence is 12 residues long. V gave up 9 bases and J gave up 4 bases, with 10 bases separating them. CDR3 sequence: CASNGPYNEQFF. DNA for the CDR3: TGTGCCAGTAATGGGCCTTACAATGAGCAGTTCTTC.

For this clonotype: Possible read error: a much larger clone is one base away. This sequence joins TRBV7-2 and TRBJ2-7, with D hard to call. Germline V CDR1 and CDR2: SGHTA, FQGNSA. CDR3 size: 15 residues. V was trimmed by 4 bases and J by 4 bases, leaving 17 bases between them. CDR3: CASSSQTAKVYEQYF. CDR3 sequence (DNA): TGTGCCAGCAGCTCTCAGACCGCTAAAGTTTACGAGCAGTACTTC.

This clonotype was found many times. The J gene is TRBJ2-1, the V gene TRBV12-3 or TRBV12-4; the D is unclear. This CDR3 spans 13 amino acids. The ends were cut back, 5 bases at V and 4 bases at J, with 9 bases in the middle. CDR3 DNA: TGTGCCAGCAGTGGCGACTTTTACAATGAGCAGTTCTTC. The encoded protein is CASSGDFYNEQFF.

At least ten counts were recorded for this clonotype. The chain has TRBV4-1 and TRBJ2-1; D might be TRBD2 (6 bases). The CDR3 has 13 residues. In germline, CDR1 is MGHRA, CDR2 YSYEKL. V shed 1 base and J shed 8 bases, with 9 bases lying between them. Here the CDR3 reads CASSQAGVDEQFF. The CDR3, as DNA: TGCGCCAGCAGCCAAGCGGGAGTAGATGAGCAGTTCTTC.